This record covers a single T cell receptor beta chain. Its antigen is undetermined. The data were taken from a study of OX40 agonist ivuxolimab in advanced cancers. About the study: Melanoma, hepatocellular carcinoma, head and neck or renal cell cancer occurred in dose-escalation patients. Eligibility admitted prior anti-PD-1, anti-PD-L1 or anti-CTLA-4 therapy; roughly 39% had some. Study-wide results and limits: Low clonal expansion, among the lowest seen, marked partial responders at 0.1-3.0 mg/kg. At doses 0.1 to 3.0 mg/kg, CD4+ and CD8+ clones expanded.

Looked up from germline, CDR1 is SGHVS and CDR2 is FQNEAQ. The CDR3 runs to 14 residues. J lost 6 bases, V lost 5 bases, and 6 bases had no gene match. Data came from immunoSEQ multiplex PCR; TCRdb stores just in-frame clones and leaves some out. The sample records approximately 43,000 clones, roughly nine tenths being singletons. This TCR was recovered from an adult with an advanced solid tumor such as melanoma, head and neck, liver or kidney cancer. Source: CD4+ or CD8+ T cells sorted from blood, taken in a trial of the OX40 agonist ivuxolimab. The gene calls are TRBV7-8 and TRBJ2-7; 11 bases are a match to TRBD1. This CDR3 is CASSASGTGGEQYF. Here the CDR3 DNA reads TGTGCCAGCAGCGCCTCCGGGACAGGGGGCGAGCAGTACTTC. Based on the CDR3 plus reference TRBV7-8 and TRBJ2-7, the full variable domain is GAGVSQSPRYKVAKRGQDVALRCDPISGHVSLFWYQQALGQGPEFLTYFQNEAQLDKSGLPSDRFFAERPEGSVSTLKIQRTQQEDSAVYLCASSASGTGGEQYFGPGTRLTVT.